This passage covers 5 T cell receptor beta chains from one sample sequenced in a study of vaccination effects on CD4 cells after COVID-19. No antigen is known for these receptors. TCRdb's copy holds only in-frame clones and misses some; the assay was immunoSEQ multiplex PCR. The table shows tens of thousands of clones, with more than 75% occurring only once. Antigen-specific CD4+ T cells were expanded with viral peptide pools in the ViraFEST assay before sequencing. The culture ran for 10 days, and then CD4+ T cells were isolated. Testing of the vaccine recipients showed negative nucleocapsid antibodies and no prior SARS-CoV-2 infection. Here the sequenced sample was CD4+ T cells from PBMCs cultured with HCoV-OC43 spike peptides, taken before COVID-19 vaccination. Stated subset: HCoV-OC43 spike overlapping peptide pool stimulation. The receptor source for this set is a human donor who received a COVID-19 vaccine.

This sequence joins TRBV4-2 and TRBJ2-3, with D perhaps TRBD2 (6 bases). The V end lost 0 bases, the J end lost 10 bases, and 14 bases lay between the germline ends. CDR3 length equals 14 residues. Germline V gene data show CDR1 as LGHNA and CDR2 as YNFKEQ. The CDR3 DNA sequence: TGTGCCAGCAGCCAAGATTTCGCGGTAGCGGCGCAGTATTTT. Protein product: CASSQDFAVAAQYF.

The chain combines TRBV12-5 with TRBJ1-2; D gene ambiguous. Germline CDR1 and CDR2: LGHNT and FRNRAP. This CDR3 spans 16 amino acids. The ends were cut back, 2 bases at V and 1 base at J, with 14 bases in the middle. In DNA, the CDR3 is TGTGCTAGTGGTTTGTTTTCCTTCATGTTTAACTATGGCTACACCTTC. Translation: CASGLFSFMFNYGYTF.

In its sample, this clone was seen a few times. The CDR3 loop is CASSQDPFSYNSPLHF. The CDR3 bases are TGCGCCAGCAGCCAAGACCCCTTCTCCTATAATTCACCCCTCCACTTT. The chain is built from TRBV4-1 and TRBJ1-6, with D unclear. V gave up 0 bases and J gave up 0 bases, with 6 bases separating them. The CDR3 is made up of 16 amino acids. The V gene's germline CDR1 is MGHRA and CDR2 YSYEKL.

The genes are TRBV27 and TRBJ1-1; D gene ambiguous. CDR1 is MNHEY and CDR2 is SMNVEV in the germline V gene (reference sequence). Trimming removed 0 bases at V and 0 bases at J, with 5 bases between. This CDR3 is 14 amino acids long. CDR3 DNA: TGTGCCAGCAGTTTATCTAGATTGAACACTGAAGCTTTCTTT. This encodes CASSLSRLNTEAFF.

The chain carries TRBV11-1 and TRBJ1-1; D uncertain. The CDR3 length is 14 residues. Germline assignment: CDR1 SGHAT and CDR2 FQDESV (reference sequence). Between the trimmed V and J ends, which lost 1 base and 0 bases, there was a span of 6 bases. CDR3 region: CASSLEVMNTEAFF. CDR3 DNA sequence: TGTGCCAGCAGCTTAGAGGTTATGAACACTGAAGCTTTCTTT. Full variable domain (rest looked up from reference TRBV11-1 and TRBJ1-1): EAEVAQSPRYKITEKSQAVAFWCDPISGHATLYWYRQILGQGPELLVQFQDESVVDDSQLPKDRFSAERLKGVDSTLKIQPAELGDSAMYLCASSLEVMNTEAFFGQGTRLTVV.